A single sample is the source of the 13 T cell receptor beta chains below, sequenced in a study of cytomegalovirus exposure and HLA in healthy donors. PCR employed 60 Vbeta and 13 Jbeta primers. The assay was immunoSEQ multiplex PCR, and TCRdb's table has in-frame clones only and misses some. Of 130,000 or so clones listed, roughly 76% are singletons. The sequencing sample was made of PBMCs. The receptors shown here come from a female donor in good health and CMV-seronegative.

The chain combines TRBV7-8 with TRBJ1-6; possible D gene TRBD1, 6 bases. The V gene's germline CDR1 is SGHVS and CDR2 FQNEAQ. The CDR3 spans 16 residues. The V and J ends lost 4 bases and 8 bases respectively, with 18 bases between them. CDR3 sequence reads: CASSYQGLRRDSPLHF. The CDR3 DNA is TGTGCCAGCAGCTACCAGGGGCTGCGCCGGGATTCACCCCTCCACTTT.

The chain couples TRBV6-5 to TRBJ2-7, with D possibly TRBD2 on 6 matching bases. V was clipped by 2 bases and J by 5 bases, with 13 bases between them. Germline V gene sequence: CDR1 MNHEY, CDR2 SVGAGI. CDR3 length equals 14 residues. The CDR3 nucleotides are TGTGCCAGCAGTTACGGAGGGAACCACAACGAGCAGTACTTC. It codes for CASSYGGNHNEQYF.

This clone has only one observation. This CDR3 reads CASSPNVLAAYSYEQYF. CDR3 sequence (DNA): TGTGCCAGCAGCCCGAATGTTCTAGCGGCGTATTCCTACGAGCAGTACTTC. The rearrangement joins TRBV28 to TRBJ2-7, with 7 positions matching TRBD2. The CDR3 is 17 residues long. J was trimmed by 1 base and V by 6 bases; bases with no gene match: 15. CDR1 and CDR2 (germline): MDHEN, SYDVKM.

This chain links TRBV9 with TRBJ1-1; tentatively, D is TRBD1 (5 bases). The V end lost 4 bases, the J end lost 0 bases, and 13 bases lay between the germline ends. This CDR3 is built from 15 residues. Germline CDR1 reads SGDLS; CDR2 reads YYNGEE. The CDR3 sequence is CASSLFGGVNTEAFF. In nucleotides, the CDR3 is TGTGCCAGCAGCCTCTTTGGAGGGGTGAACACTGAAGCTTTCTTT.

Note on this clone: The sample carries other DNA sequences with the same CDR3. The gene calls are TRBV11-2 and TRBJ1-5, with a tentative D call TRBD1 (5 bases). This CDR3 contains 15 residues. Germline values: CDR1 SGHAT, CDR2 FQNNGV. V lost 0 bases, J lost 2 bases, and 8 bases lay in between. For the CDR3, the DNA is TGTGCCAGCAGCTTAGATAGGGGCGGCAATCAGCCCCAGCATTTT. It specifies CASSLDRGGNQPQHF.

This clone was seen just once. The DNA of the CDR3 is TGCGCCAGCAGTGTGGACAGAGACTATGGCTACACCTTC. It translates to CASSVDRDYGYTF. The gene calls are TRBV5-1 and TRBJ1-2; D possibly corresponds to TRBD1 (6 bases). Germline V CDR1 and CDR2: SGHRS, YFSETQ. CDR3 length: 13 amino acids. The ends were cut back, 5 bases at V and 3 bases at J, with 11 bases in the middle.

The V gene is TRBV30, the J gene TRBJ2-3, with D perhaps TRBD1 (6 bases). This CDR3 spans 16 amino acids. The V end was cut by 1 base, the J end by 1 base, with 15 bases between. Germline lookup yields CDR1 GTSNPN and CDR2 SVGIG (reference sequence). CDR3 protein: CAWSDDRKPGTDTQYF. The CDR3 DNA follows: TGTGCCTGGAGTGACGACAGGAAACCCGGCACAGATACGCAGTATTTT. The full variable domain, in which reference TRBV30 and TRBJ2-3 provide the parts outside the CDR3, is SQTIHQWPATLVQPVGSPLSLECTVEGTSNPNLYWYRQAAGRGLQLLFYSVGIGQISSEVPQNLSASRPQDRQFILSSKKLLLSDSGFYLCAWSDDRKPGTDTQYFGPGTRLTVL.

CDR3 sequence: CASSEQDIGGNTIYF. For the CDR3, the DNA is TGTGCCAGCAGTGAACAGGATATAGGTGGAAACACCATATATTTT. This chain connects TRBV2 to TRBJ1-3; no clear D. The CDR3 has 15 residues. CDR1 SNHLY and CDR2 FYNNEI come from the germline V gene. V was trimmed by 2 bases and J by 3 bases, leaving 11 bases between them.

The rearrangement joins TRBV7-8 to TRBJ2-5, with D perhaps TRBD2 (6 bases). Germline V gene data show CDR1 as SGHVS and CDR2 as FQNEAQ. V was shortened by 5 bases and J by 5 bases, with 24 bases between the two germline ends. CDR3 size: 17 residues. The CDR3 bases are TGTGCCAGCAGCCGCGGGGAGCGCTTGGGTCAATGGGAGACCCAGTACTTC. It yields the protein CASSRGERLGQWETQYF.

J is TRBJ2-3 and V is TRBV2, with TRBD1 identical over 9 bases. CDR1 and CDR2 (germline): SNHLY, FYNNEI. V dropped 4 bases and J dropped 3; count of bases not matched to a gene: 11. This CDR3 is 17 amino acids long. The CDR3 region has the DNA TGTGCCAGCAGTGCCTCAGCAGGGACAGGGCGGACAGATACGCAGTATTTT. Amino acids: CASSASAGTGRTDTQYF.

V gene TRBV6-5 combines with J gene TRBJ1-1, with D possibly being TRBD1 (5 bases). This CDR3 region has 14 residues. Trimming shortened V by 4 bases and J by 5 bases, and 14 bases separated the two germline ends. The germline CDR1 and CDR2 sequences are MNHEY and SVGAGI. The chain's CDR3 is CASSLGEVYTEAFF. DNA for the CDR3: TGTGCCAGCAGTTTGGGGGAGGTCTATACTGAAGCTTTCTTT.

CDR3 protein: CASSWGPLYGYTF. The CDR3 nucleotides are TGTGCCAGCAGCTGGGGGCCGCTTTATGGCTACACCTTC. The V and J genes are TRBV5-4 and TRBJ1-2; tentatively, D is TRBD1 (6 bases). Germline V gives CDR1 SGHNT, CDR2 YYREEE (reference sequence). Deletions cut 3 bases from V and 5 bases from J, with 11 bases between. This CDR3 comprises 13 residues.

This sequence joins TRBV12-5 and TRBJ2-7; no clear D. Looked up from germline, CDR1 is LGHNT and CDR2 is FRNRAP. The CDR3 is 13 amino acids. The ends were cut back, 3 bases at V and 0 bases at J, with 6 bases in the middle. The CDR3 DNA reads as TGTGCTAGTGGTTTTCACAGCTCCTACGAGCAGTACTTC. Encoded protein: CASGFHSSYEQYF.